Each of the 15 T cell receptor beta chains below was sequenced from the same sample in a study of blood T cell repertoires in COVID-19 (dated by TCRdb to 2020 to 2021). Libraries came from the immunoSEQ multiplex PCR assay. The table was pulled from immuneACCESS by TCRdb, which kept in-frame rearrangements only. Such tables lose some clones; where checked, under half of the loss comes from unresolved V genes, and the rest has no known cause. This sample has about 63,000 clones in its table, and less than 80% of those were observed once. Around 32% of the sample comes from the top ten. The sequenced material came from peripheral blood. The origin of the receptors is a human donor in a cohort sampled during active COVID-19.

The count of this clone is one. The CDR3 bases are TGTGCCAGCAGTTTTTCGACCGGGGAGCTGTTTTTT. Translation: CASSFSTGELFF. This chain links TRBV28 with TRBJ2-2; D unresolved. From germline, CDR1 is MDHEN and CDR2 SYDVKM. V was trimmed by 3 bases and J by 5 bases, leaving 4 bases between them. The CDR3 consists of 12 residues.

This clone was detected only a few times. The chain joins TRBV11-2 to TRBJ2-5; 9 bases line up with TRBD1. Germline V gene sequence: CDR1 SGHAT, CDR2 FQNNGV. After removal of 2 bases from V and 5 bases from J, the junction contained 12 bases not matched to a gene. The CDR3 is 17 residues long. The CDR3 DNA follows: TGTGCCAGCAGCTTAAGAAACCGACAGGGGGTTGGGGAGACCCAGTACTTC. This codes for CASSLRNRQGVGETQYF.

This chain links TRBV5-1 with TRBJ2-1, with 10 bases fitting TRBD2. Trimming took 1 base from V and 15 from J; bases not matched to a gene: 10. Germline V gives CDR1 SGHRS, CDR2 YFSETQ. CDR3 length: 14 amino acids. The CDR3, as DNA: TGCGCCAGCAGCTTGTCAGCTAGCGGGGGAATTGCGTTCTTC. This codes for CASSLSASGGIAFF.

The rearrangement joins TRBV5-1 to TRBJ2-1, with TRBD2 matching over 10 bases. V lost 0 bases, J lost 9 bases, and 6 bases stayed unmatched. The CDR3 has 15 residues. Germline V CDR1 and CDR2: SGHRS, YFSETQ. This chain's CDR3 is CASSLEGLASGEQFF. The CDR3 region has the DNA TGCGCCAGCAGCTTGGAGGGACTAGCGAGCGGTGAGCAGTTCTTC.

V and J are TRBV2 and TRBJ2-7; 11 bases fit TRBD2. J gave up 6 bases and V 8 bases, and 9 bases lay outside the gene matches. Germline V gene sequence: CDR1 SNHLY, CDR2 FYNNEI. CDR3 length: 14 amino acids. CDR3 amino acids: CASGELAGVGEQYF. DNA for the CDR3: TGTGCCAGCGGGGAACTAGCGGGAGTGGGCGAGCAGTACTTC.

The chain uses TRBV29-1 and TRBJ2-3, with TRBD2 identical over 11 bases. Trimming removed 4 bases from V and 4 bases from J; junction bases left unmatched: 4. This CDR3 spans 14 amino acids. The V gene's germline CDR1 is SQVTM and CDR2 ANQGSEA. The CDR3 DNA is TGCAGCGTTGCAACTAGCGGGAGAGCAGATACGCAGTATTTT. The encoded protein is CSVATSGRADTQYF.

This clone turned up a few times. The V gene is TRBV19, the J gene TRBJ1-1, with D tentatively TRBD1 (5 bases). Per germline, CDR1 LNHDA and CDR2 SQIVND (reference sequence). The CDR3 length is 14 residues. Trimming shortened V by 3 bases and J by 5 bases, and 13 bases separated the two germline ends. In DNA form, the CDR3 reads TGTGCCAGTAGTATCGGCAGGGCTCGGACTGAAGCTTTCTTT. Encoded protein: CASSIGRARTEAFF.

This chain connects TRBV7-2 to TRBJ1-2; D is unresolved. V lost 2 bases and J 3 bases, leaving 10 bases between the germline ends. The germline V gene has CDR1 SGHTA and CDR2 FQGNSA. There are 14 residues in the CDR3. For the CDR3, the DNA is TGTGCCAGCAGCTTAAATCCGGGTGACTATGGCTACACCTTC. Protein: CASSLNPGDYGYTF.

The chain is built from TRBV3-1 (or the pseudogene TRBV3-2) and TRBJ2-3; a possible D gene is TRBD2 (6 bases). This CDR3 spans 15 amino acids. The germline V gene encodes CDR1 LGHDT and CDR2 YNNKEL (reference sequence). Trimming stripped 2 bases from V and 0 bases from J, with 9 bases between. In DNA, the CDR3 is TGTGCCAGCAGCCAATCGGGAGTGAGCACAGATACGCAGTATTTT. As protein: CASSQSGVSTDTQYF.

The V call is TRBV9, the J call TRBJ2-3; 10 bases line up with TRBD2. Losses at the gene ends were 4 bases for V and 1 base for J; bases not matched to a gene: 9. This CDR3 contains 17 residues. Germline loops: CDR1 SGDLS, CDR2 YYNGEE. The DNA for the CDR3 is TGTGCCAGCAGCCATAACCCAAGCGGGAGGGGCACAGATACGCAGTATTTT. Translated, it gives CASSHNPSGRGTDTQYF.

The chain links TRBV11-3 to TRBJ2-1; 9 bases align to TRBD2. CDR1 SGHNT and CDR2 YENEEA come from the germline V gene. The CDR3 extends over 14 amino acids. Trimming at V came to 5 bases and at J to 4 bases, leaving 3 bases not matched to a gene. The CDR3 DNA follows: TGTGCCAGCAGCGACGGACTAGCGTACAATGAGCAGTTCTTC. Protein sequence: CASSDGLAYNEQFF.

CDR3 sequence (DNA): TGTGCCAGCAGTCCCCCCTTACACCGACTCCAAGAGACCCAGTACTTC. As protein: CASSPPLHRLQETQYF. The V call is TRBV6-2 or TRBV6-3, the J call TRBJ2-5; D is undetermined. This CDR3 has 16 residues. V shed 5 bases and J shed 1 base, with 17 bases lying between them. The germline CDR1 and CDR2 sequences are MNHEY and SVGEGT.

A word on this clone: A single base separates this from a much larger clone, so it may be a read error. This chain links TRBV11-2 with TRBJ1-1; 9 bases are a match to TRBD1. Germline values: CDR1 SGHAT, CDR2 FQNNGV. The CDR3 spans 13 residues. Trimming took 3 bases from V and 4 from J; bases not matched to a gene: 0. The CDR3 DNA is TGTGCCAGCAGCTTGACAGGGGGCACTGAAGCTTTCTTT. It encodes CASSLTGGTEAFF. Filled out from reference TRBV11-2 and TRBJ1-1, the complete variable domain reads EAGVAQSPRYKIIEKRQSVAFWCNPISGHATLYWYQQILGQGPKLLIQFQNNGVVDDSQLPKDRFSAERLKGVDSTLKIQPAKLEDSAVYLCASSLTGGTEAFFGQGTRLTVV.

This clone was picked up a small number of times. The CDR3 bases are TGTGCCAGCAGTCAGGGGCTCCGCACAGATACGCAGTATTTT. Its protein product is CASSQGLRTDTQYF. The chain is built from TRBV7-3 and TRBJ2-3, with D perhaps matching TRBD1 (6 bases). Germline CDR1 reads SGHTA; CDR2 reads FQGTGA. V was pared by 6 bases and J by 1 base, with 11 bases between. The CDR3 consists of 14 residues.

V is TRBV3-1 (or the pseudogene TRBV3-2) and J is TRBJ2-1; D is perhaps TRBD1 (5 bases). This CDR3 has 18 residues. Trimming cost V 1 base and J 0 bases, with 16 bases left between them. CDR1 is LGHDT and CDR2 is YNNKEL in the germline V gene (reference sequence). CDR3 sequence: CASSQVQRGPVSYNEQFF. As DNA, the CDR3 is TGTGCCAGCAGCCAAGTTCAAAGGGGCCCCGTCTCCTACAATGAGCAGTTCTTC.